What follows is one TCR beta chain and its context. Its cognate antigen is unknown. CDR1 is SQVTM and CDR2 is ANQGSEA in the germline V gene. V gave up 4 bases and J gave up 10 bases, with 13 bases separating them. This CDR3 has 12 residues. Expressed TCRB transcripts were sequenced because the entire RNA isolate underwent reverse transcription. The data were produced by immunoSEQ multiplex PCR, yet TCRdb's version contains in-frame clones alone and is incomplete. The data show 390,000 or so clones, 11% to 15% seen once. This sample was taken from a study of beta chain features in type 1 diabetes. Looking at the study overall: All samples yielded some 100,000,000 examined sorted cells.

Overall study findings and caveats: When cDNA is sequenced, cells with high TCR expression could be over-represented.

The genes are TRBV29-1 and TRBJ1-4; D unclear. The source is a man aged 25-45 years in good health. Sequenced material: naive CD4+ T cells from blood. The CDR3 DNA sequence: TGCAGCGTTGTCACCTATAGCGGAAAACTGTTTTTT. Translating gives CSVVTYSGKLFF.